This T cell receptor beta chain was found in a study of blood T cell repertoires in COVID-19. Some clones are missing from TCRdb's copy, which holds only in-frame ones; the method was immunoSEQ multiplex PCR. The table lists under 55,000 clones, 65% to 80% of them singletons, with roughly 27% in the top ten. Deletions cut 0 bases from V and 4 bases from J, with 13 bases between. CDR1 LGHDT and CDR2 YNNKEL come from the germline V gene (reference sequence). CDR3 size: 16 residues. The TCR sequence derives from a man between 65 and 85 years old with acute or convalescent COVID-19. The chain links TRBV3-1 (or the pseudogene TRBV3-2) to TRBJ1-5; D is perhaps TRBD1 (6 bases). Source material: peripheral blood. CDR3 coding DNA: TGTGCCAGCAGCCAAGATAGGGGGGGTTATAATCAGCCCCAGCATTTT. This translates into CASSQDRGGYNQPQHF.